Sequencing of this TCR beta chain was carried out in a study of OX40 agonist ivuxolimab in advanced cancers. The repertoire was sequenced with immunoSEQ multiplex PCR; TCRdb's copy has only in-frame clones and lacks some. The repertoire holds 95,000 to 120,000 clones, with about 91% as singletons. Germline assignment: CDR1 SGHDN and CDR2 FVKESK. This CDR3 is built from 21 residues. Unmatched junction bases numbered 18, after V lost 1 base and J lost 0 bases. This receptor was taken from an adult with an advanced solid tumor such as melanoma, head and neck, liver or kidney cancer. The material was CD4+ or CD8+ T cells sorted from blood, obtained in a trial of the OX40 agonist ivuxolimab. This chain joins TRBV14 and TRBJ2-3; 8 bases fit TRBD2. CDR3 nucleotides: TGTGCCAGCAGCCAAGCTCCCCCGGGGGGGAATCTACAATATAGCACAGATACGCAGTATTTT. Protein: CASSQAPPGGNLQYSTDTQYF.